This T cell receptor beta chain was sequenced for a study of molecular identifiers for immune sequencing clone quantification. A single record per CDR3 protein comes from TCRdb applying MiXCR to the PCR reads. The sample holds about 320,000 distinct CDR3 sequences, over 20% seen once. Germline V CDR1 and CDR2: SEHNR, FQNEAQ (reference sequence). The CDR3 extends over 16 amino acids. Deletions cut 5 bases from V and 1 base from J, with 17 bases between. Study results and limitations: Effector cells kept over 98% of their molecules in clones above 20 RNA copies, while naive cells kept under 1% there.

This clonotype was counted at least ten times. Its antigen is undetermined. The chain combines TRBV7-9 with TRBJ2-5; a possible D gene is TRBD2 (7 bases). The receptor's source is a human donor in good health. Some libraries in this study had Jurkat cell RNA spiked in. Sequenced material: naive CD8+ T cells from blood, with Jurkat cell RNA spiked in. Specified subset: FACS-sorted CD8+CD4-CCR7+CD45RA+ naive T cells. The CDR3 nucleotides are TGTGCCAGCAGCCATCGGGGGGCTGGGACCCAAGAGACCCAGTACTTC. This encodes CASSHRGAGTQETQYF.